The entry below describes one T cell receptor (beta chain). Its antigen is not identified. TCRdb reprocessed the reads via MiXCR and lists one record per CDR3 protein. The table shows hundreds of thousands of distinct CDR3 sequences, with 31% occurring only once. This sample stems from a study of T cell repertoires in cytomegalovirus infection. Study information: In public TCR beta signatures, there were indications of both CMV infection and matching HLA type. Broader study findings: Summed frequency of public TCR beta families distinguished CMV carriers with the relevant HLA. Within the response measured ex vivo, HLA-C-restricted CMV-specific TCR beta clonotypes were dominant.

The CDR3 has 11 amino acids. Trimming took off 5 bases at V and 5 bases at J, with 4 bases between the two ends. CDR1 DFQATT and CDR2 SNEGSKA come from the germline V gene (reference sequence). This chain uses TRBV20-1 with TRBJ1-6; D gene unclear. Sample: cultured CD8+ T cells from PBMCs, taken from culture after CMV antigen stimulation. This sequence originates from a human donor in good health (CMV status not recorded). Some clones in this sample may be carry-over from other donors' samples. The CDR3: CSALDNSPLHF. In nucleotides, the CDR3 is TGCAGTGCTTTAGATAATTCACCCCTCCACTTT.